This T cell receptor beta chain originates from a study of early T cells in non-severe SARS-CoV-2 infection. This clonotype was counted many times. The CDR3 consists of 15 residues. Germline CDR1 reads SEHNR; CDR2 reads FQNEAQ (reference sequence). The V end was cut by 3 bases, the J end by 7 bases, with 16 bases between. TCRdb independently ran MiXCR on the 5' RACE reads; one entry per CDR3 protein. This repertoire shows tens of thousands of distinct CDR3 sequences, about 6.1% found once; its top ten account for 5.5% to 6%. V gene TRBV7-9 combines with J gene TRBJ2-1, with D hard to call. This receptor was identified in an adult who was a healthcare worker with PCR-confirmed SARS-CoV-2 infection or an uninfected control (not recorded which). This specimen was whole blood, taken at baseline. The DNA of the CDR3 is TGTGCCAGCAGCTTTAAACAGTCCCCGAGGAATGAGCAGTTCTTC. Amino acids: CASSFKQSPRNEQFF.